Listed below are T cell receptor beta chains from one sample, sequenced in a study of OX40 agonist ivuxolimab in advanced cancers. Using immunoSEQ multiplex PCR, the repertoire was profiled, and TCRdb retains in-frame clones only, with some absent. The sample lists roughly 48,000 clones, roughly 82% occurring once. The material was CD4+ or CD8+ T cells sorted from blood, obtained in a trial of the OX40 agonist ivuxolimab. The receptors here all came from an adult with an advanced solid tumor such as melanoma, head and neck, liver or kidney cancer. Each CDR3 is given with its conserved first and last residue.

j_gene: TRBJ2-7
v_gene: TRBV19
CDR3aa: CASSIVGAGQSYEQYF

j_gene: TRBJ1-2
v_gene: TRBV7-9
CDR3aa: CASSVRDGGDYGYTF

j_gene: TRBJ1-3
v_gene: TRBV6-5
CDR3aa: CASSYSAQIVNTIYF

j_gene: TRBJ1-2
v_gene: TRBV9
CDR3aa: CASSVEDKDNGYTF

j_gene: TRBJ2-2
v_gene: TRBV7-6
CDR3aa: CASSLVSDTGELFF

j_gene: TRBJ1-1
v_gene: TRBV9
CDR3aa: CASSVNTGLVTEAFF

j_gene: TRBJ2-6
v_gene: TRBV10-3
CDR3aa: CAIRLTGAGSGANVLTF

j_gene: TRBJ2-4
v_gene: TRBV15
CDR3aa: CATSVSGLTGGAAKNIQYF

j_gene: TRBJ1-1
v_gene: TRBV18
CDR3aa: CASSQRRSQGMMGTEAFF

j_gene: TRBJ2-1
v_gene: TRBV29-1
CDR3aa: CSVEEAFALVPNEQFF

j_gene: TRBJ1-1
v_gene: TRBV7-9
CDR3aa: CASRLTGGDTEAFF

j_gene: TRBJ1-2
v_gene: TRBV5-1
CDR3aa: CASSLVGGTNYGYTF

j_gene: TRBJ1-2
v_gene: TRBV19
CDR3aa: CASSIPGRVIYGYTF

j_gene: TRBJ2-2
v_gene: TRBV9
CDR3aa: CASSVDPEQICTGELFF

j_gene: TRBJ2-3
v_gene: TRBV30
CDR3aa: CAWSKFPPTDTQYF

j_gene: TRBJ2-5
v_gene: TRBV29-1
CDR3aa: CSVVGEFDLETQYF

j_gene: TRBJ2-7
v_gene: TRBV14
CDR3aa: CASSQEKSGRRSYEQYF

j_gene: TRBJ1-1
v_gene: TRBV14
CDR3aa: CASSQDRHGVLNTEAFF

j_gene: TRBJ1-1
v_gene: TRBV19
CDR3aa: CASSPGTAGSRPEAFF

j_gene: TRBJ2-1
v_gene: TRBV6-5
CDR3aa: CASSQGPGHNEQFF

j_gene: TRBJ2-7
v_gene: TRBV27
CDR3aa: CASSPDRAREQYF

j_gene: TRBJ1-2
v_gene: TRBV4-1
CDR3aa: CASSQGGLDGYTF

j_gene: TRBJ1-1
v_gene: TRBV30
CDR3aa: CAWSKGGDYSKAFF

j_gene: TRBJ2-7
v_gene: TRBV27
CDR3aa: CASSFGQGAAYEQYF

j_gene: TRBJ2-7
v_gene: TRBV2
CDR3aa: CASQTGDSYEQYF

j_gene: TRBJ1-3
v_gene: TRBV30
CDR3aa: CASHGTGGSGNTIYF

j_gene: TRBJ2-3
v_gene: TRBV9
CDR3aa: CAGSGGSSTDTQYF

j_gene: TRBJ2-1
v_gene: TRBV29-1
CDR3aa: CSVDNLSGYNEQFF

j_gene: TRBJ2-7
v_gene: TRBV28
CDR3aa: CASISLGAFSHEQYF

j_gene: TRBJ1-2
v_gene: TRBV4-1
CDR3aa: CASSHPLAGAGGYTF

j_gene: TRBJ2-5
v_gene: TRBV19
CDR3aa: CASTGGETQYF

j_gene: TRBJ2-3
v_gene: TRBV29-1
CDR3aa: CGGGNTDTQYF

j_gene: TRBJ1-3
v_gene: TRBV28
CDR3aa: CASYQQGSGNTIYF

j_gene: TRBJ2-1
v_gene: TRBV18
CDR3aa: CASSLLTGTTYNEQFF

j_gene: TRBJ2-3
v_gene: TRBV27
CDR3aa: CASTRSGGPSDTQYF

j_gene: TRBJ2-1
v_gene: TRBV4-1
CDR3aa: CASSQEPGLRYNEQFF

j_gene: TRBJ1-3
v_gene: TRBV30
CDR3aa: CAWSRDSGSGNTIYF

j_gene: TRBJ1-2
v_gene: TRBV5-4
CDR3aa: CASSLQMAGGGYTF

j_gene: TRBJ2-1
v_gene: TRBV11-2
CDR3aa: CASSSRLRADNEQFF

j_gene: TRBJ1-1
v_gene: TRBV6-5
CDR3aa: CASSRDVNTEAFF

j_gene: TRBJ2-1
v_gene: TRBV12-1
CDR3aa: CASSSWDRGPLINNEQFF

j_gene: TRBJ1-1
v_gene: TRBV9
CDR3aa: CASSVGVDERAEAFF

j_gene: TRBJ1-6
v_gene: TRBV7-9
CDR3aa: CASSLDRSVLLHF

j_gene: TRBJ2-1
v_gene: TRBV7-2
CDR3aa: CASRRTQYNEQFF

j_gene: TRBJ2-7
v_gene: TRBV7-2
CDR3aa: CASSLEAGRYEQYF

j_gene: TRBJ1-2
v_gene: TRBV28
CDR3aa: CASSRTGLTYGYTF

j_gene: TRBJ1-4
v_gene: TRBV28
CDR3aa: CASSLLTGWDEKLFF

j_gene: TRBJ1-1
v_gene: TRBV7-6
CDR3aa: CASSTLQGEAFF

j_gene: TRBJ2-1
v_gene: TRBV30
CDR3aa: CARSAGPRGNEQFF

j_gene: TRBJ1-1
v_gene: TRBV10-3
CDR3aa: CAISGSGPNTEAFF

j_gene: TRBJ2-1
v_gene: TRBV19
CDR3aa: CASSIRTGQNYNEQFF

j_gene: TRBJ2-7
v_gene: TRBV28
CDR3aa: CASRGQGAWYEQYF

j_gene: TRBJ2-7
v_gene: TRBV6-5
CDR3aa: CASSRQRVSYEQYF

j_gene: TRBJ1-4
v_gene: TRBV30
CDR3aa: CAWSVRGGSEKLFF

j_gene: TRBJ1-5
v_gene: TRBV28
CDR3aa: CASRGQGARGQPQHF

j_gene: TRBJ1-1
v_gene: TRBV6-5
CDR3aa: CASSYGPHEAFF

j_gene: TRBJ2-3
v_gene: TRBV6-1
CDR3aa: CASSEGPTGTQYF

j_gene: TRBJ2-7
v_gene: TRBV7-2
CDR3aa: CASSSGGMGTSAFEQYF

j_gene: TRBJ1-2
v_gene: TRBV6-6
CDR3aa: CASGGQGYTF

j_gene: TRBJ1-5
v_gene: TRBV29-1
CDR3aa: CSVRQSSALDQPQHF